This T cell receptor (beta chain) emerged from a study of T cells in Graves' hyperthyroidism and ophthalmopathy. V lost 4 bases and J 5 bases, leaving 22 bases between the germline ends. CDR1 is KGHDR, CDR2 SFDVKD, per germline. The CDR3 consists of 17 residues. From RNA transcripts, TCR beta CDR3 regions were amplified. When the TCR CDR3 underwent first-round RT-PCR, the HTBI primer set was used. MiXCR, applied by TCRdb to the multiplex PCR reads, yields one record per CDR3 protein. The table includes some 700,000 distinct CDR3 sequences, about 18% detected once. This sequence originates from a man aged 45-60 years with Graves' hyperthyroidism. This chain uses TRBV24-1 with TRBJ1-2; D might be TRBD1 (5 bases). The sequencing input was blood. DNA of the CDR3: TGTGCCACCAGTGACCCCCGGGGCACAGAAGGGAGTTATGGCTACACCTTC. Its protein is CATSDPRGTEGSYGYTF.